This record looks at one T cell receptor (beta chain) sequence and its context. Germline assignment: CDR1 LNHDA and CDR2 SQIVND (reference sequence). This CDR3 comprises 13 residues. V shed 10 bases and J 10 bases; nucleotides not matched to a gene: 11. The sample originates from a study of cytomegalovirus exposure and HLA in healthy donors. The PCR was carried out with 60 Vbeta primers and 13 Jbeta primers. In the study's own analysis: An analysis that came later counted some 85 million unique TCR beta chains, approximately 11 million shared. Repertoires were generated with immunoSEQ multiplex PCR, while TCRdb's copy carries only in-frame clones and drops some. That table is the source of V, J and clone size, and D and trimming were worked out from the DNA. The table lists 100,000 to 150,000 clones, 60% to 80% of them singletons.

The sequencing input was PBMCs. The rearrangement links TRBV19 to TRBJ2-3; 10 bases map to TRBD1. The receptor was isolated from an older woman in good health and CMV-seropositive. The CDR3 DNA is TGTGCCACTGGGACAGGGGAGAGGTGGGCGCAGTATTTT. It yields the protein CATGTGERWAQYF.